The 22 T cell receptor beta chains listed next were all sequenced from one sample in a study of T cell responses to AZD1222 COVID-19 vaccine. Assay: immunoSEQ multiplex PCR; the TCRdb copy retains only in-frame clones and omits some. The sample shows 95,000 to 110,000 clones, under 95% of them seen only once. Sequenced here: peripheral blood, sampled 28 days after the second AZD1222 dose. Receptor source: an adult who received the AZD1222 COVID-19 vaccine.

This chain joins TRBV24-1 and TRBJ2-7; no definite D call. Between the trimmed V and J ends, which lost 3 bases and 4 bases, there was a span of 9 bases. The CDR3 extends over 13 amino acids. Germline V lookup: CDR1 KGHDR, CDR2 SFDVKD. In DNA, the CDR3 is TGTGCCACCAGTGATACCCACCTGTACGAGCAGTACTTC. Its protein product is CATSDTHLYEQYF.

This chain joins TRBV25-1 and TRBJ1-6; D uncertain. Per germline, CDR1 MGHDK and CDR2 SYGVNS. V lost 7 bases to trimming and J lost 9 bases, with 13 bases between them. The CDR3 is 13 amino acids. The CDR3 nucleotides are TGTGCCAGCAACCTAAATGGGGTTTCACCCCTCCACTTT. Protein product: CASNLNGVSPLHF. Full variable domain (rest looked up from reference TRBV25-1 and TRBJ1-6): EADIYQTPRYLVIGTGKKITLECSQTMGHDKMYWYQQDPGMELHLIHYSYGVNSTEKGDLSSESTVSRIRTEHFPLTLESARPSHTSQYLCASNLNGVSPLHFGNGTRLTVT.

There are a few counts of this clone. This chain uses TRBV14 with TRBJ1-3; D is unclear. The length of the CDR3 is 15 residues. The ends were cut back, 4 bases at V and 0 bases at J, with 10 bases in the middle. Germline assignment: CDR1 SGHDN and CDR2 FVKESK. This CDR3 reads CASSPFMGSGNTIYF. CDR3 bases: TGTGCCAGCAGCCCTTTCATGGGCTCTGGAAACACCATATATTTT.

In DNA, the CDR3 is TGTGCCAGCAGTGAAATGATGGGGACTGAAGCTTTCTTT. Translated, it gives CASSEMMGTEAFF. The chain carries TRBV6-1 and TRBJ1-1; unclear D gene. This CDR3 spans 13 amino acids. With 2 bases removed from V and 5 bases from J, the gap between germline ends came to 9 bases. Per germline, CDR1 MNHNS and CDR2 SASEGT.

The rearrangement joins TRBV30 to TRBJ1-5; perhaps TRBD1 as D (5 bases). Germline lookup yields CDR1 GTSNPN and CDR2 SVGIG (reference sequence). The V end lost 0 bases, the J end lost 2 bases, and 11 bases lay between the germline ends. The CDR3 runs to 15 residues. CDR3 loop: CAWSVEGARNQPQHF. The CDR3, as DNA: TGTGCCTGGAGTGTCGAAGGGGCTCGCAATCAGCCCCAGCATTTT.

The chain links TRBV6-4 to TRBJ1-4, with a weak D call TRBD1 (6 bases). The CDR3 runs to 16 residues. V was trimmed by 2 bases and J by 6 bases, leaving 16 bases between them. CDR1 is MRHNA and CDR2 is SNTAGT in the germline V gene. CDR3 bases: TGTGCCAGCAGTGACCCCCAGGCAGGGGTAGATGAAAAACTGTTTTTT. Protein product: CASSDPQAGVDEKLFF.

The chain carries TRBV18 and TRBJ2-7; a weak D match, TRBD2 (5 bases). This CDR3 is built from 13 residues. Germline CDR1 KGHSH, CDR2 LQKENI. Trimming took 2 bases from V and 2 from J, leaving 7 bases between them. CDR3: CASSPSGTYEQYF. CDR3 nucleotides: TGTGCCAGCTCACCATCGGGAACCTACGAGCAGTACTTC.

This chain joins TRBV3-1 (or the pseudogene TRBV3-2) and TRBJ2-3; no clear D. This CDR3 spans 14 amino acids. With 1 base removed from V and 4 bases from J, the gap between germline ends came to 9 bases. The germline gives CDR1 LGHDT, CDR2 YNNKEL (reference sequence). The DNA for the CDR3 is TGTGCCAGCAGCCAAGGCCGGAGTTCAGATACGCAGTATTTT. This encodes CASSQGRSSDTQYF.

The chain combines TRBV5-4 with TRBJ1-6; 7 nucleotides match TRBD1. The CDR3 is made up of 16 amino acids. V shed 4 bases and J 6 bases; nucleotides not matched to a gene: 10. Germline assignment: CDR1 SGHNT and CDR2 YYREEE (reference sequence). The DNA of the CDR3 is TGTGCCAGCAGCATTGGTTTTACAGGGGTTAATTCACCCCTCCACTTT. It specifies CASSIGFTGVNSPLHF.

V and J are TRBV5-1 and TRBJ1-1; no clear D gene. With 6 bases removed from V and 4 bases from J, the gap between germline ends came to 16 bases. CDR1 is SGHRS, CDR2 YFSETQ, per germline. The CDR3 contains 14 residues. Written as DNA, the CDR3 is TGCGCCAGCAAGCCCGGGGATCGTGGCACTGAAGCTTTCTTT. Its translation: CASKPGDRGTEAFF.

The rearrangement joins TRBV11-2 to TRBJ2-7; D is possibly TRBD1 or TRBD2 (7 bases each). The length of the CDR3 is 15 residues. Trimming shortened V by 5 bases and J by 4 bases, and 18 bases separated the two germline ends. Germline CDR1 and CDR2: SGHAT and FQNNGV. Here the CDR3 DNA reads TGTGCCAGCAGCCCGCGACAGGGAGGGGGTTACGAGCAGTACTTC. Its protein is CASSPRQGGGYEQYF.

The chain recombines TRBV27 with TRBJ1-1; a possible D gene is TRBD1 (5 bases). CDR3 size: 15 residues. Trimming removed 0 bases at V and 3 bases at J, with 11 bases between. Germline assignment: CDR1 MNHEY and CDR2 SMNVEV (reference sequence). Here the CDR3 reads CASSLSMGGDTEAFF. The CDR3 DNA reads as TGTGCCAGCAGTTTATCGATGGGGGGAGACACTGAAGCTTTCTTT.

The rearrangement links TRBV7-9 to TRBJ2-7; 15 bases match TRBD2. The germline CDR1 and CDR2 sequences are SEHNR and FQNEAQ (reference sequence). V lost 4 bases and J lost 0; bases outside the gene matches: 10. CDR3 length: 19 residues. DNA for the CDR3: TGTGCCAGCAGCTCCCGGACTAGCGGGGGGGAGAGGAGCTCCTACGAGCAGTACTTC. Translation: CASSSRTSGGERSSYEQYF.

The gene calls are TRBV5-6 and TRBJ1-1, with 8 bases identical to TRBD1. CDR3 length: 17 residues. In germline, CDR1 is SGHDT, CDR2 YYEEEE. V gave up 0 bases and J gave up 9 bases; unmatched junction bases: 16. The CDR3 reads CASSLEAGGKRERKAFF. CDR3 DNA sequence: TGTGCCAGCAGCTTGGAGGCAGGGGGCAAGCGGGAGCGGAAAGCTTTCTTT. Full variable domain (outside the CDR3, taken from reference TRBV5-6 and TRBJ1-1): DAGVTQSPTHLIKTRGQQVTLRCSPKSGHDTVSWYQQALGQGPQFIFQYYEEEERQRGNFPDRFSGHQFPNYSSELNVNALLLGDSALYLCASSLEAGGKRERKAFFGQGTRLTVV.

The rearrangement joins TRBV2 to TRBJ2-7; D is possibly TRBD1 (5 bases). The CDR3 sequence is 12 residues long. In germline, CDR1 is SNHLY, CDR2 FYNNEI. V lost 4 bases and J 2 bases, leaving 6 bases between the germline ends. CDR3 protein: CASSGQTYEQYF. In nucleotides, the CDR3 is TGTGCCAGCAGTGGACAGACCTACGAGCAGTACTTC.

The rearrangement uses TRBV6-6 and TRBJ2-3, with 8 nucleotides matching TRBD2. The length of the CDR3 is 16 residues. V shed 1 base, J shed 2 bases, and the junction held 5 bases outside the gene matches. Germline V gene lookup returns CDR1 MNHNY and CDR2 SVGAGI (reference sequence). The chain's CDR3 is CASSYYPGGVTDTQYF. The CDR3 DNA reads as TGTGCCAGCAGTTACTATCCGGGAGGGGTCACAGATACGCAGTATTTT.

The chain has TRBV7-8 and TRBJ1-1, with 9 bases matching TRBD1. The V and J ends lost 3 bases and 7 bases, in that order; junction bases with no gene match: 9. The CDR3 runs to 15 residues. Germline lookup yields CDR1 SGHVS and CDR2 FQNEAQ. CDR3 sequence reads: CASSFRDRDPLEAFF. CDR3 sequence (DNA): TGTGCCAGCAGCTTCCGGGACAGGGACCCACTTGAAGCTTTCTTT.

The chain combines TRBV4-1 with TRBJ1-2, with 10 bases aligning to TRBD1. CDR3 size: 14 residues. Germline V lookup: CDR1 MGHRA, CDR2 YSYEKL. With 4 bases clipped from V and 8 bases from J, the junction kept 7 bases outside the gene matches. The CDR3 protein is CASSLGTGVSGYTF. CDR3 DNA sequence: TGCGCCAGCAGCCTCGGGACAGGGGTGAGCGGCTACACCTTC.

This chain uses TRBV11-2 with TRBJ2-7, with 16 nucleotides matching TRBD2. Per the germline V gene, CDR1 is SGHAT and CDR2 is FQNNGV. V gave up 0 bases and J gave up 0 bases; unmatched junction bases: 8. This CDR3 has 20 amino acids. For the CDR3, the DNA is TGTGCCAGCAGCTTAGACCTGGGACTAGCGGGAGGGGTACGCTCCTACGAGCAGTACTTC. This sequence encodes CASSLDLGLAGGVRSYEQYF.

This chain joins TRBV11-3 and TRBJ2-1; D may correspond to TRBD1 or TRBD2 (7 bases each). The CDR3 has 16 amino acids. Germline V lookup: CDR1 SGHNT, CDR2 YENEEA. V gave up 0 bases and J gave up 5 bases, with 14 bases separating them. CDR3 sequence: CASSLDPRGGNNEQFF. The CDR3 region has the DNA TGTGCCAGCAGCTTAGATCCCAGGGGGGGAAACAATGAGCAGTTCTTC. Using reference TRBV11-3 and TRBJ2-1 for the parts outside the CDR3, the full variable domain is EAGVVQSPRYKIIEKKQPVAFWCNPISGHNTLYWYLQNLGQGPELLIRYENEEAVDDSQLPKDRFSAERLKGVDSTLKIQPAELGDSAVYLCASSLDPRGGNNEQFFGPGTRLTVL.

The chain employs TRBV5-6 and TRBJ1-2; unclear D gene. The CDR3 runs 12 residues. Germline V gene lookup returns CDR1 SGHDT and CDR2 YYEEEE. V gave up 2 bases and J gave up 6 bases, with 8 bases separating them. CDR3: CASSLGLDGYTF. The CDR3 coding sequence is TGTGCCAGCAGCTTAGGACTGGATGGCTACACCTTC.

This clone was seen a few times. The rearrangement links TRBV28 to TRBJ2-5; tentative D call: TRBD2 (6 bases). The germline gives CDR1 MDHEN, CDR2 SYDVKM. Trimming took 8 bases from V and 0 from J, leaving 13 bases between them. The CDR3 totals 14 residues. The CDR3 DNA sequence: TGTGCCAGCGCCCGGAGGGCAAACCAAGAGACCCAGTACTTC. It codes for CASARRANQETQYF.